This T cell receptor beta chain was documented in a study of T cell responses to AZD1222 COVID-19 vaccine (dated by TCRdb to the early 2020s). For the study in its entirety: TCR sequencing was performed for about 240 trial participants, of whom about 200 were given two doses of AZD1222 and about 25 were given two doses of MenACWY control vaccine. Trial participants were enrolled by age into 18-55, 56-69 and 70-plus year subgroups, with approximately 150, 28 and 58 TCR-sequenced participants respectively. Beyond this particular receptor, the publication reports: No day 14 peak-response samples were available, so repertoires were characterized only after the peak T cell response. A significant rise in spike-specific TCR breadth and depth was observed after two AZD1222 doses relative to day 0 and relative to MenACWY recipients. Reportedly, almost half of the unique spike-specific TCRs recognized epitopes lying outside the regions that are mutated in the B.1.351 and B.1.1.7 variants. Participants were mostly white British, with more females than males. The authors suggested clonal diversity may have been underestimated. Conclusions about previously exposed vaccinees are limited, since just five or six AZD1222 recipients were seropositive for SARS-CoV-2 at baseline. The 56-69-year group was small, and its depth increase did not reach significance, likely because of low power. Vaccine-associated CD4 TCRs spanned the whole spike protein, with dominant responses in regions 160-218 and 743-854.

Sample time point, as interpreted from the label and publication: baseline before first vaccination. Reading the label with the study, this specimen's treatment or condition is: meningococcal conjugate vaccine given as trial control. Samples from vaccinated people were obtained from the UK trials COV001 and COV002, which included a single-blind randomized controlled phase 2/3 trial of AZD1222 (ChAdOx1 nCoV-19) in healthy adults. For TCRbeta chain sequencing, PBMC samples were collected from trial participants at day 0 and at day 28 after the second dose. The CDR3 measures 16 amino acids from cysteine to phenylalanine. Only CDR3 DNA is held: 48 bases, read in frame from base 1. The germline V gene gives CDR1 as SNHLY and CDR2 as FYNNEI. The junction shows trimming of 5 bases on V and 0 bases on J, and the gene matches do not reach 9 bases of it. The CDR3 regions of human TCRbeta chains were subjected to immunosequencing. Per the source publication's procedure: TCRs in the repertoires were matched against a reference library of SARS-CoV-2-specific TCRs that had been generated with the MIRA antigen-specificity platform. Breadth was defined as the fraction of unique TCRs that were SARS-CoV-2-associated, and depth was defined as the fraction of total T cells that were SARS-CoV-2-associated. Using the MIRA data, each spike-specific TCR was mapped to the spike region that the TCR reacts to and placed in a CD4 or CD8 class. Log10-transformed breadth and depth values were compared by one-way ANOVA with Sidak's multiple comparisons tests. The table was pulled from immuneACCESS by TCRdb, which kept in-frame rearrangements only. Such tables lose some clones; where checked, under half of the loss comes from unresolved V genes, and the rest has no known cause. That table supplies the V and J calls and clone size; D and trimming were determined from the DNA. The table for this sample lists approximately 76,000 clones; around nine tenths of them were counted only once. Less than 5.5% of the sample is in the top ten clones.

About this clone itself: No cognate antigen has been identified for it. The record has no base qualities; no much larger clone is one base away.

The rearrangement joined TRBV2 to TRBJ2-7; TRBD1 agrees with 8 junctional bases. This TCR derives from an adult in good health. The sample in question was peripheral blood, obtained on day 0 of MenACWY control vaccination. CDR3 protein: CASSRDRGSSSYEQYF. The nucleotide sequence is given as TGTGCCAGCAGTCGCGACAGGGGATCTAGCTCCTACGAGCAGTACTTC.